The 19 T cell receptor beta chains in this list originate from one sample, sequenced in a study of blood T cell repertoires in COVID-19. Produced via immunoSEQ multiplex PCR; TCRdb's table is partial and in-frame only. The data hold nearly 250,000 clones, with roughly 86% observed a single time. Sequenced material: peripheral blood. These receptor sequences come from a woman between 55 and 75 years old who had recovered from COVID-19.

This rearrangement joins TRBV5-1 to TRBJ1-6; D is possibly TRBD1 (5 bases). The CDR3 extends over 15 amino acids. Germline V gives CDR1 SGHRS, CDR2 YFSETQ. The V end was cut by 6 bases, the J end by 6 bases, with 16 bases between. CDR3 loop: CASTQTQGGNSPLHF. CDR3 sequence (DNA): TGCGCCAGCACTCAAACTCAGGGTGGTAATTCACCCCTCCACTTT.

The genes are TRBV9 and TRBJ2-5; 8 positions agree with TRBD2. The germline V gene encodes CDR1 SGDLS and CDR2 YYNGEE. Germline trimming cut 3 bases from V and 5 bases from J; bases unmatched to any gene: 9. This CDR3 contains 15 residues. CDR3 nucleotide sequence: TGTGCCAGCAGCGCGCCAGCGGGGGCAGTGGAGACCCAGTACTTC. Protein product: CASSAPAGAVETQYF.

This clone was counted ten times or more. This chain links TRBV18 with TRBJ1-2, with D unclear. V was pared by 4 bases and J by 8 bases, with 14 bases between. Germline CDR1 is KGHSH and CDR2 is LQKENI. The CDR3 has 13 residues. The CDR3 nucleotides are TGTGCCAGCTCACTAATGCCTCAAGAGGGCTACACCTTC. Its protein is CASSLMPQEGYTF.

The chain has TRBV9 and TRBJ2-2; a possible D gene is TRBD1 (5 bases). Germline assignment: CDR1 SGDLS and CDR2 YYNGEE. V was trimmed by 2 bases and J by 0 bases, leaving 11 bases between them. CDR3 length equals 16 residues. The DNA of the CDR3 is TGTGCCAGCAGCGTCCGGGCAGGGCCGAACACCGGGGAGCTGTTTTTT. This gives the protein CASSVRAGPNTGELFF.

The rearrangement links TRBV2 to TRBJ2-1; TRBD1 agrees at 9 bases. Trimming took 5 bases from V and 7 from J; bases not matched to a gene: 12. The CDR3 runs to 16 residues. CDR1 is SNHLY and CDR2 is FYNNEI in the germline V gene. The chain's CDR3 is CASSYYRGPGRNEQFF. The DNA of the CDR3 is TGTGCCAGCAGTTACTACAGGGGGCCCGGGCGAAATGAGCAGTTCTTC. The full variable domain, its missing parts supplied by reference TRBV2 and TRBJ2-1, is EPEVTQTPSHQVTQMGQEVILRCVPISNHLYFYWYRQILGQKVEFLVSFYNNEISEKSEIFDDQFSVERPDGSNFTLKIRSTKLEDSAMYFCASSYYRGPGRNEQFFGPGTRLTVL.

The rearrangement joins TRBV6-5 to TRBJ1-1; TRBD1 matches 7 bases. The CDR3 is 14 residues long. J was trimmed by 11 bases and V by 6 bases; bases with no gene match: 15. Looked up from germline, CDR1 is MNHEY and CDR2 is SVGAGI. The CDR3 DNA follows: TGTGCCAGCAGGCAAAGGACAGGCCAGGGCAGGGCTTTCTTT. This codes for CASRQRTGQGRAFF.

The gene calls are TRBV14 and TRBJ2-7; D remains ambiguous. From germline, CDR1 is SGHDN and CDR2 FVKESK. V was shortened by 0 bases and J by 0 bases, with 15 bases between the two germline ends. CDR3 size: 17 residues. DNA of the CDR3: TGTGCCAGCAGCCAAGATGAACGGGTCGGTTTCTCCTACGAGCAGTACTTC. This encodes CASSQDERVGFSYEQYF.

Worth noting for this clone: The same CDR3 can be traced to other DNA sequences in this sample. The chain links TRBV7-3 to TRBJ2-5; D is possibly TRBD1 (5 bases). Germline assignment: CDR1 SGHTA and CDR2 FQGTGA. CDR3 length: 13 residues. V lost 4 bases and J 2 bases, leaving 8 bases between the germline ends. The DNA of the CDR3 is TGTGCCAGCAGCTCCAGGGTTCAAGAGACCCAGTACTTC. Amino acids: CASSSRVQETQYF.

V is TRBV18 and J is TRBJ2-3; TRBD1 matches at 8 bases. V lost 3 bases, J lost 6 bases, and 8 bases stayed unmatched. Germline V gene lookup returns CDR1 KGHSH and CDR2 LQKENI. The CDR3 is made up of 15 amino acids. The CDR3, as DNA: TGTGCCAGCTCACCTCGGGACAGGACCACGGATACGCAGTATTTT. This translates into CASSPRDRTTDTQYF.

This clone was seen more than once but under ten times. The V gene is TRBV11-2, the J gene TRBJ2-7, with D unresolved. Per germline, CDR1 SGHAT and CDR2 FQNNGV. The CDR3 loop spans 14 amino acids. Between the trimmed V and J ends, which lost 5 bases and 3 bases, there was a span of 14 bases. CDR3 nucleotide sequence: TGTGCCAGCAGCCAACTCGACCGGAGCTACGAGCAGTACTTC. Translation: CASSQLDRSYEQYF.

The chain uses TRBV7-3 and TRBJ2-3, with 9 bases that match TRBD2. The V and J ends lost 1 base and 3 bases, in that order; junction bases with no gene match: 11. CDR1 SGHTA and CDR2 FQGTGA come from the germline V gene. The CDR3 sequence is 18 residues long. CDR3 residues: CASSLKPGGGASTDTQYF. The CDR3 bases are TGTGCCAGCAGCTTAAAACCAGGCGGGGGGGCCAGTACAGATACGCAGTATTTT.

This chain joins TRBV7-2 and TRBJ2-7; TRBD1 matches 11 bases. Per germline, CDR1 SGHTA and CDR2 FQGNSA. The CDR3 sequence is 17 residues long. V was pared by 4 bases and J by 4 bases, with 12 bases of the junction left unmatched. CDR3 bases: TGTGCCAGCAGCTCCGGACAGGGGGCAAGAAGTCTGTACGAGCAGTACTTC. Amino acids: CASSSGQGARSLYEQYF. The full variable domain, rest sourced from reference TRBV7-2 and TRBJ2-7, is GAGVSQSPSNKVTEKGKDVELRCDPISGHTALYWYRQSLGQGLEFLIYFQGNSAPDKSGLPSDRFSAERTGGSVSTLTIQRTQQEDSAVYLCASSSGQGARSLYEQYFGPGTRLTVT.

The rearrangement links TRBV28 to TRBJ1-2; tentatively, D is TRBD1 (5 bases). The ends were cut back, 5 bases at V and 4 bases at J, with 11 bases in the middle. CDR3 length equals 13 residues. CDR1 and CDR2 (germline): MDHEN, SYDVKM. The CDR3 DNA is TGTGCCAGCAGTAGAACGGACATCTATGGCTACACCTTC. It specifies CASSRTDIYGYTF.

This chain uses TRBV20-1 with TRBJ2-1; 7 bases map to TRBD2. The CDR3 covers 14 residues. Germline V gene sequence: CDR1 DFQATT, CDR2 SNEGSKA (reference sequence). V lost 3 bases and J lost 1; bases outside the gene matches: 3. The CDR3 coding sequence is TGCAGTGCTAGTGGGGGACTATCCTACAATGAGCAGTTCTTC. Translation: CSASGGLSYNEQFF.

This sequence joins TRBV13 and TRBJ1-6; D remains ambiguous. Trimming removed 3 bases at V and 6 bases at J, with 9 bases between. This CDR3 is built from 14 residues. CDR1 and CDR2 from the germline V gene are PRHDT and FYEKMQ (reference sequence). The CDR3 reads CASSLAAANSPLHF. CDR3 nucleotides: TGTGCCAGCAGCTTGGCCGCTGCTAATTCACCCCTCCACTTT.

The chain couples TRBV6-4 to TRBJ1-6, with a possible D match to TRBD1 (5 bases). The CDR3 extends over 15 amino acids. V lost 5 bases and J lost 5, with 13 bases in between. CDR1 MRHNA and CDR2 SNTAGT come from the germline V gene. CDR3 sequence (DNA): TGTGCCAGCAGTCGACAGACGGGGGATAATTCACCCCTCCACTTT. It codes for CASSRQTGDNSPLHF.

V and J are TRBV28 and TRBJ1-2; 8 bases agree with TRBD1. Germline values: CDR1 MDHEN, CDR2 SYDVKM. The CDR3 consists of 14 residues. V was clipped by 5 bases and J by 3 bases; unmatched bases: 5. CDR3 nucleotide sequence: TGTGCCAGCAGTACACAACAGGGGGACTATGGCTACACCTTC. It specifies CASSTQQGDYGYTF.

This clone showed up just once. The rearrangement links TRBV19 to TRBJ1-5, with 9 nucleotides matching TRBD1. Trimming removed 9 bases from V and 6 bases from J; junction bases left unmatched: 9. The CDR3 runs 14 residues. The germline gives CDR1 LNHDA, CDR2 SQIVND (reference sequence). The CDR3 DNA reads as TGTGCCAGCCATCCGGGACAGGGAGCTCAGCCCCAGCATTTT. Protein: CASHPGQGAQPQHF. Drawing the rest from reference TRBV19 and TRBJ1-5, the complete variable domain is DGGITQSPKYLFRKEGQNVTLSCEQNLNHDAMYWYRQDPGQGLRLIYYSQIVNDFQKGDIAEGYSVSREKKESFPLTVTSAQKNPTAFYLCASHPGQGAQPQHFGDGTRLSIL.

This clone was found once. The chain is built from TRBV10-1 and TRBJ2-3, with 7 bases identical to TRBD2. After removal of 7 bases from V and 2 bases from J, the junction contained 9 bases not matched to a gene. The V gene's germline CDR1 is WNHNN and CDR2 SYGVQD (reference sequence). The CDR3 has 15 amino acids. CDR3 sequence reads: CASTTGGGDTDTQYF. DNA of the CDR3: TGCGCCAGCACTACTGGGGGAGGGGACACAGATACGCAGTATTTT.